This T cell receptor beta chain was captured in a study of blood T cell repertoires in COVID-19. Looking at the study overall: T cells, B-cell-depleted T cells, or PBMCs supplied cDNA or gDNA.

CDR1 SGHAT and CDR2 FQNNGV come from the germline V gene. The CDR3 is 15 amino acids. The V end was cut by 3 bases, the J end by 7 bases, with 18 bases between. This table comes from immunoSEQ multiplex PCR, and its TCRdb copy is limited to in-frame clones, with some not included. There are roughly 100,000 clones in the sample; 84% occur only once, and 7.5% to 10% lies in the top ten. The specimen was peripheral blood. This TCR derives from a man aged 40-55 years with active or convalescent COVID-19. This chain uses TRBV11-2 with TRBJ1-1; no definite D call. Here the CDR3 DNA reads TGTGCCAGCAGCTTTAGGAGCCTCAGCGGGAGTGAAGCTTTCTTT. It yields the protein CASSFRSLSGSEAFF.